Listed here is a single T cell receptor beta chain. V was pared by 6 bases and J by 9 bases, with 11 bases of the junction left unmatched. Germline V gene data show CDR1 as MNHEY and CDR2 as SVGAGI. CDR3 length equals 14 residues. These data are taken from a study of blood T cell repertoires in COVID-19. Measured with immunoSEQ multiplex PCR; TCRdb has only the in-frame clones, and not every one. In the table there are about 370,000 clones, more than 70% of which are singletons. The rearrangement uses TRBV6-5 and TRBJ2-1; TRBD2 matches at 7 bases. This TCR came from a woman aged 30 to 39 with COVID-19, enrolled during active disease. The sample comprised peripheral blood. The CDR3 is CASRPIRDYGEQFF. DNA for the CDR3: TGTGCCAGCAGACCTATACGGGACTATGGTGAGCAGTTCTTC.